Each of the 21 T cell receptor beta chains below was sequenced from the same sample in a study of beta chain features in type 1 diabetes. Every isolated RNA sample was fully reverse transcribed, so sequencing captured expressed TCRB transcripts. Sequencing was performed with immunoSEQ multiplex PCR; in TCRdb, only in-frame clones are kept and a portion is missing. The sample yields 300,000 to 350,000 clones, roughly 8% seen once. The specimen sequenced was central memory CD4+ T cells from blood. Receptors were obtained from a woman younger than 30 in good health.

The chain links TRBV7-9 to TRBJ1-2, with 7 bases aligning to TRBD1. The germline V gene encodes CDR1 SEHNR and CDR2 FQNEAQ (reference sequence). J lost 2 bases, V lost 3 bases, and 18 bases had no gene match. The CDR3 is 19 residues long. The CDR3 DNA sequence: TGTGCCAGCAGCTTTAGCCTCCGTTGGGGGACAGCTACAAACTATGGCTACACCTTC. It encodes CASSFSLRWGTATNYGYTF.

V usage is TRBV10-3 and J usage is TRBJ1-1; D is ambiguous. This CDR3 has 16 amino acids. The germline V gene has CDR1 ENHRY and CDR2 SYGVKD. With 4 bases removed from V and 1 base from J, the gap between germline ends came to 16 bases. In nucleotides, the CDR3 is TGTGCCATCAGTGCCTTCTACGGTGGGCCGAACACTGAAGCTTTCTTT. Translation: CAISAFYGGPNTEAFF.

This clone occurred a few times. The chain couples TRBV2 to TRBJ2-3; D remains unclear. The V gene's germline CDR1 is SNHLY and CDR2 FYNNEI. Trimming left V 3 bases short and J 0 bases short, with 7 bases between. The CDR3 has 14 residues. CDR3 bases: TGTGCCAGCAGTGATGGCCTCAGCACAGATACGCAGTATTTT. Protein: CASSDGLSTDTQYF.

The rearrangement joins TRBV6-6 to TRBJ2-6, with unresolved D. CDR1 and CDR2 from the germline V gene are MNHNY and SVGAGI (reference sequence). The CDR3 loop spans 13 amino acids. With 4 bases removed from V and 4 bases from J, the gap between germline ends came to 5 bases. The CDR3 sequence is CASSSEGANVLTF. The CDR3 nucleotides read TGTGCCAGCAGTTCAGAAGGGGCCAACGTCCTGACTTTC.

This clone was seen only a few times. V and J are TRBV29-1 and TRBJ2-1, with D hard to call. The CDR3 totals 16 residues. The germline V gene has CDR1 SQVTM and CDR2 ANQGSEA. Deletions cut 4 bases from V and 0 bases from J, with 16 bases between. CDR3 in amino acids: CSVVASSPSSYNEQFF. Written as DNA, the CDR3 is TGCAGCGTTGTGGCCAGCTCCCCGAGCTCCTACAATGAGCAGTTCTTC.

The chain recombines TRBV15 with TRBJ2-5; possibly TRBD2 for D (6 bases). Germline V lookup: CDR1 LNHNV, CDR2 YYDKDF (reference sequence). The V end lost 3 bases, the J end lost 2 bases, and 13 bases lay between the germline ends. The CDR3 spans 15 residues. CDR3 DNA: TGTGCCACCAGCAGGGACGGGGGTTGGCAAGAGACCCAGTACTTC. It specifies CATSRDGGWQETQYF.

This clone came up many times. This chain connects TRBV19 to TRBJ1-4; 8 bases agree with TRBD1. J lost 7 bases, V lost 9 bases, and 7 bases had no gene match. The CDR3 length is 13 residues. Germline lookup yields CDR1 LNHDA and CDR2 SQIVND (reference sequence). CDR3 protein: CASGGQGGEKLFF. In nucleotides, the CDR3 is TGTGCCAGCGGCGGACAGGGCGGTGAAAAACTGTTTTTT. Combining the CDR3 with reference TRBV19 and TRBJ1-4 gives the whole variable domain DGGITQSPKYLFRKEGQNVTLSCEQNLNHDAMYWYRQDPGQGLRLIYYSQIVNDFQKGDIAEGYSVSREKKESFPLTVTSAQKNPTAFYLCASGGQGGEKLFFGSGTQLSVL.

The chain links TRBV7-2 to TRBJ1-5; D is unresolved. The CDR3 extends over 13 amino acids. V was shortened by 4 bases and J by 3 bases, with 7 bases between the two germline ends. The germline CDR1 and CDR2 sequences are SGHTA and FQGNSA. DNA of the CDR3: TGTGCCAGCAGCTGGGCTGCCAATCAGCCCCAGCATTTT. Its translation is CASSWAANQPQHF.

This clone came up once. Here the CDR3 reads CASQGQGFHVGQFF. The CDR3 DNA reads as TGTGCCAGCCAAGGGCAGGGGTTCCACGTTGGGCAGTTCTTC. V gene TRBV7-2 combines with J gene TRBJ2-1; TRBD1 is a possible D gene (6 bases). CDR1 and CDR2 from the germline V gene are SGHTA and FQGNSA. The CDR3 runs 14 residues. Trimming removed 8 bases at V and 12 bases at J, with 23 bases between. The full variable domain, completed using reference TRBV7-2 and TRBJ2-1, is GAGVSQSPSNKVTEKGKDVELRCDPISGHTALYWYRQSLGQGLEFLIYFQGNSAPDKSGLPSDRFSAERTGGSVSTLTIQRTQQEDSAVYLCASQGQGFHVGQFFGPGTRLTVL.

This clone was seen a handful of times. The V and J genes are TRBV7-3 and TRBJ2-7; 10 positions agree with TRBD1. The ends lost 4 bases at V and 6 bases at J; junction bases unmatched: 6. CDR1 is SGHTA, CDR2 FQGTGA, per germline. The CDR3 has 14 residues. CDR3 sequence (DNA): TGTGCCAGCAGCTATGGACAGGGGGACGGCGAGCAGTACTTC. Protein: CASSYGQGDGEQYF.

CDR3 loop: CASSLFGGGYQETQYF. CDR3 nucleotide sequence: TGCGCCAGCAGCTTGTTCGGCGGAGGGTACCAAGAGACCCAGTACTTC. The V gene is TRBV5-1, the J gene TRBJ2-5; tentatively, D is TRBD2 (6 bases). Germline V gives CDR1 SGHRS, CDR2 YFSETQ. This CDR3 has 16 amino acids. V lost 1 base and J lost 0, with 13 bases in between.

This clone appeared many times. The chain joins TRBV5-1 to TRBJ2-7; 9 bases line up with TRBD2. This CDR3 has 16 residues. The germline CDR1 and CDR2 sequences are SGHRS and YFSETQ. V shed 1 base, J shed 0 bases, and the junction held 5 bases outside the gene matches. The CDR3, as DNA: TGCGCCAGCAGCTTGTTCCCTAGCGGGAACTCCTACGAGCAGTACTTC. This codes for CASSLFPSGNSYEQYF.

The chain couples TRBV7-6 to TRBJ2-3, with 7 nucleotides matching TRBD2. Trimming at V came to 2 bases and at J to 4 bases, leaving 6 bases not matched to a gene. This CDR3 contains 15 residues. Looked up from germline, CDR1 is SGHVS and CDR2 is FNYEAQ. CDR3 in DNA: TGTGCCAGCAGCTTACTGGCGGGGGTCGCAGATACGCAGTATTTT. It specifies CASSLLAGVADTQYF. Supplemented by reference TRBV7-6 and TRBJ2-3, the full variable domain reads GAGVSQSPRYKVTKRGQDVALRCDPISGHVSLYWYRQALGQGPEFLTYFNYEAQQDKSGLPNDRFSAERPEGSISTLTIQRTEQRDSAMYRCASSLLAGVADTQYFGPGTRLTVL.

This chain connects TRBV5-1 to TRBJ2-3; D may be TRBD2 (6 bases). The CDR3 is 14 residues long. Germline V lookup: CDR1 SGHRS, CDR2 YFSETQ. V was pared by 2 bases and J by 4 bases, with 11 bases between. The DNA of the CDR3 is TGCGCCAGCAGCTTTAGCGGAGTATCAGATACGCAGTATTTT. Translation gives CASSFSGVSDTQYF.

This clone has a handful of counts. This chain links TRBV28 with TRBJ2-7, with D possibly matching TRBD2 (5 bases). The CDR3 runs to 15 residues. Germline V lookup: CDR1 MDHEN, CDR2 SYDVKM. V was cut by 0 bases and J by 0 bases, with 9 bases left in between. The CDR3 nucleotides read TGTGCCAGCAGTTTATGGGACTGGAGCTCCTACGAGCAGTACTTC. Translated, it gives CASSLWDWSSYEQYF.

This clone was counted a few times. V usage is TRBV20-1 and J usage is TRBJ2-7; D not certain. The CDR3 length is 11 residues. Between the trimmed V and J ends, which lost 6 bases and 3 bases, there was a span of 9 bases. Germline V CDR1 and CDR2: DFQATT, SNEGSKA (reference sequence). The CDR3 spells CSASQHYEQYF. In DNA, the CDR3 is TGCAGTGCCAGCCAGCACTACGAGCAGTACTTC.

CDR3 loop: CASSSGTNTEAFF. CDR3 DNA sequence: TGTGCCAGTAGTAGCGGGACCAACACTGAAGCTTTCTTT. V and J are TRBV19 and TRBJ1-1, with a weak D call TRBD1 (5 bases). This CDR3 contains 13 residues. V lost 4 bases and J lost 2, with 8 bases in between. CDR1 and CDR2 (germline): LNHDA, SQIVND (reference sequence).

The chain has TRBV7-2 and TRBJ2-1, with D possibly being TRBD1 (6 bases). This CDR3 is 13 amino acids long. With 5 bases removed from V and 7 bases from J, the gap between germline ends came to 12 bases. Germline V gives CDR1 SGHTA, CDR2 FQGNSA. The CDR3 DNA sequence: TGTGCCAGCAGCGGATGGACAGCTAATGAGCAGTTCTTC. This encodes CASSGWTANEQFF.

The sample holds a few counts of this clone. The CDR3 here is CASSRGQNTGELFF. In nucleotides, the CDR3 is TGTGCCAGCTCACGTGGACAGAACACCGGGGAGCTGTTTTTT. The V gene is TRBV18, the J gene TRBJ2-2, with TRBD1 as a possible D gene (5 bases). The CDR3 totals 14 residues. The germline V and J ends were trimmed by 4 bases and 1 base, with 7 bases remaining between them. Germline V gene sequence: CDR1 KGHSH, CDR2 LQKENI.

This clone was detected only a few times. DNA for the CDR3: TGCGCCAGCAGCTTGGCCCTCCGGGACAGGGGGGGCAATGAGCAGTTCTTC. Its protein is CASSLALRDRGGNEQFF. The chain joins TRBV5-1 to TRBJ2-1; 11 nucleotides agree with TRBD1. The germline CDR1 and CDR2 sequences are SGHRS and YFSETQ. Trimming at V came to 0 bases and at J to 6 bases, leaving 8 bases not matched to a gene. The CDR3 is made up of 17 amino acids.

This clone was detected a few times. The CDR3 protein is CASSESSRGTDTQYF. CDR3 sequence (DNA): TGTGCCAGCAGCGAGAGCAGTAGAGGCACAGATACGCAGTATTTT. The chain employs TRBV7-9 and TRBJ2-3, with no clear D. V was shortened by 5 bases and J by 1 base, with 13 bases between the two germline ends. The CDR3 has 15 amino acids. Germline V gene lookup returns CDR1 SEHNR and CDR2 FQNEAQ (reference sequence).